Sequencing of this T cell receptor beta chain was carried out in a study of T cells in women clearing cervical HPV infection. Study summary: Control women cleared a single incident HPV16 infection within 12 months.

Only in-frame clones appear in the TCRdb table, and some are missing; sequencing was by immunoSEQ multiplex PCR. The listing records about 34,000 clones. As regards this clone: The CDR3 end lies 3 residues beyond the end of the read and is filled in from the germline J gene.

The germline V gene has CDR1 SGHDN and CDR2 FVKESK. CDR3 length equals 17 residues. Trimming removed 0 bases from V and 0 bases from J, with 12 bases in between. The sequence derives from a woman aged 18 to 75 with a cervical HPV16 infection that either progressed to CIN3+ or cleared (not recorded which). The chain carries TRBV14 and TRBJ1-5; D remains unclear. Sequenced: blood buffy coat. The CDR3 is CASSQDSRKYSNQPQHF. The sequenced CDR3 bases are TGTGCCAGCAGCCAAGATTCCAGAAAATATAGCAATCAGCCC.